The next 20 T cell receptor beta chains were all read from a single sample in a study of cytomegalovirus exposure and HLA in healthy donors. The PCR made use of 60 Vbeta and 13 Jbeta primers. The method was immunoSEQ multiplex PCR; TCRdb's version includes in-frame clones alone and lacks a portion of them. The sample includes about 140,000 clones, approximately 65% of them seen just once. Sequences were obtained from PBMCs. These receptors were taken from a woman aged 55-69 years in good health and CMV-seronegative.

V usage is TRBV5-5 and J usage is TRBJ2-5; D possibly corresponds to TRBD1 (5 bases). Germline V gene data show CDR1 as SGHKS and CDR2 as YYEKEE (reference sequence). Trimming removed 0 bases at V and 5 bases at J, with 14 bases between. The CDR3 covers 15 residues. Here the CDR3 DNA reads TGTGCCAGCAGCTTGGGGTCAGGGTATGGTGAGACCCAGTACTTC. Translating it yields CASSLGSGYGETQYF.

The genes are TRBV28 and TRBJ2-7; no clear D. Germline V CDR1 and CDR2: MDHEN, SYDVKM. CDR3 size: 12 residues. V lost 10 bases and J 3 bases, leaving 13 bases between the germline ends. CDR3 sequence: CATSGPFYEQYF. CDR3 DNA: TGTGCCACATCTGGCCCTTTCTACGAGCAGTACTTC.

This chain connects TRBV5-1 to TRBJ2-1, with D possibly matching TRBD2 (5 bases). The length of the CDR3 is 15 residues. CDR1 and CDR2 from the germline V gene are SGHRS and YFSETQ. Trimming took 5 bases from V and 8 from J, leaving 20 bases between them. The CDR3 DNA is TGCGCCAGCAGTGTCTCGGGGATCAAGAGGGATGAGCAGTTCTTC. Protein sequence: CASSVSGIKRDEQFF.

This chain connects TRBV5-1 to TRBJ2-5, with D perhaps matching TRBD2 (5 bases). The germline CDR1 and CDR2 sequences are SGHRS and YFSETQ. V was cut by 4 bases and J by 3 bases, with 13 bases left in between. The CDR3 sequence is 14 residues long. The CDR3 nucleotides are TGCGCCAGCAGCGTCTCCGGGGTGAAAGAGACCCAGTACTTC. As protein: CASSVSGVKETQYF.

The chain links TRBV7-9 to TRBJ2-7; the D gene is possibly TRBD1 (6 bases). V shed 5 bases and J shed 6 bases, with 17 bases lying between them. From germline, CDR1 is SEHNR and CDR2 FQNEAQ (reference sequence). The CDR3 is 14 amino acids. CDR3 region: CASSPDRKGGEQYF. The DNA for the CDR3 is TGTGCCAGCAGCCCAGACCGAAAAGGGGGCGAGCAGTACTTC.

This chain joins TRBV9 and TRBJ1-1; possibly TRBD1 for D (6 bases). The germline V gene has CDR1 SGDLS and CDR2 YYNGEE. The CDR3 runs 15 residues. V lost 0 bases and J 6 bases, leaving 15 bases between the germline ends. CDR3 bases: TGTGCCAGCAGCGTAGCTGACAGGCTCGGGGCTGAAGCTTTCTTT. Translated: CASSVADRLGAEAFF. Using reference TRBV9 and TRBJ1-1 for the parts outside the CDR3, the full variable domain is DSGVTQTPKHLITATGQRVTLRCSPRSGDLSVYWYQQSLDQGLQFLIQYYNGEERAKGNILERFSAQQFPDLHSELNLSSLELGDSALYFCASSVADRLGAEAFFGQGTRLTVV.

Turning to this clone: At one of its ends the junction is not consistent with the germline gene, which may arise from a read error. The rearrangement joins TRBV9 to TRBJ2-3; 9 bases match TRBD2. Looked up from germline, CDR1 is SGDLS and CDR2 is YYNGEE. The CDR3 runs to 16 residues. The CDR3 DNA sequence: TGTGCCGGCAGCGTAGCTCCAGCGGGGGGTGCAGATACGCAGTATTTT. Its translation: CAGSVAPAGGADTQYF.

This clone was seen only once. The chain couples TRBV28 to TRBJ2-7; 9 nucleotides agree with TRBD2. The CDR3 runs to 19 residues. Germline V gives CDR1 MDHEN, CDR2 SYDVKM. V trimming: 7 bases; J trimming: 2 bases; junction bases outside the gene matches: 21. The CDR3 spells CASKGGAGPSGIRTYEQYF. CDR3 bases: TGTGCCAGCAAAGGGGGCGCGGGGCCTAGCGGGATTCGGACCTACGAGCAGTACTTC.

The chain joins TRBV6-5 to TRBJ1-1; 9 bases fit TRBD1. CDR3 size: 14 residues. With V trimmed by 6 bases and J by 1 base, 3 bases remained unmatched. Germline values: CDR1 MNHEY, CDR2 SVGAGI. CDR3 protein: CASSRDRANTEAFF. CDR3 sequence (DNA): TGTGCCAGCAGCCGGGACAGGGCGAACACTGAAGCTTTCTTT.

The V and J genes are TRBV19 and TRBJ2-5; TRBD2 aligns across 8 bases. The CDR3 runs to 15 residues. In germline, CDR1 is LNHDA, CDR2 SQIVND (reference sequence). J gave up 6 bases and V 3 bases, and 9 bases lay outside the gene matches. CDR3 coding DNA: TGTGCCAGTAGTATCGGTCCGGGGGGGCAAAAGACCCAGTACTTC. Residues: CASSIGPGGQKTQYF.

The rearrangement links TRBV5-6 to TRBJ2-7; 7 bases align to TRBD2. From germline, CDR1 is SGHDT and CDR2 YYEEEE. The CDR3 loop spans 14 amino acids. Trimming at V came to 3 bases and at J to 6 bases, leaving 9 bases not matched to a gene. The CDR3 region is CASSWGSGAGEQYF. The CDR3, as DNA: TGTGCCAGCAGCTGGGGGAGCGGGGCGGGCGAGCAGTACTTC.

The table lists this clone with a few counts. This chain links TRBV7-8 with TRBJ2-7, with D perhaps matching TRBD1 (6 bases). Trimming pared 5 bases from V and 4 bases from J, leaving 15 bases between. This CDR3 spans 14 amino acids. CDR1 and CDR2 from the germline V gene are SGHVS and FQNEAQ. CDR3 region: CASSGDRWSYEQYF. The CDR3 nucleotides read TGTGCCAGCAGCGGTGACAGGTGGAGTTACGAGCAGTACTTC.

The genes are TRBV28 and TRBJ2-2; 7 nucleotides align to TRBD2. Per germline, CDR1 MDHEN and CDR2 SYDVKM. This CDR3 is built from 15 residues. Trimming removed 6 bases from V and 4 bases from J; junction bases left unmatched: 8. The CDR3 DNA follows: TGTGCCAGCAGGACGGGACTACTTCTCACCGGGGAGCTGTTTTTT. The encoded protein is CASRTGLLLTGELFF.

The CDR3 nucleotides are TGTGCCAGTAGTATAGGGACTAGCGGGACCTTGAACACCGGGGAGCTGTTTTTT. It is translated as CASSIGTSGTLNTGELFF. The chain is built from TRBV19 and TRBJ2-2; 12 bases fit TRBD2. The germline V gene encodes CDR1 LNHDA and CDR2 SQIVND (reference sequence). This CDR3 is built from 18 residues. Trimming took 1 base from V and 1 from J; bases not matched to a gene: 4.

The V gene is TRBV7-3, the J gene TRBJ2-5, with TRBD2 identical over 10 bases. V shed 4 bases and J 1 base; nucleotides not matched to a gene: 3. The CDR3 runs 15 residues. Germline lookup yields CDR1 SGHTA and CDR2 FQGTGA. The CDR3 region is CASSWTSGAQETQYF. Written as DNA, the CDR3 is TGTGCCAGCAGCTGGACTAGCGGAGCCCAAGAGACCCAGTACTTC. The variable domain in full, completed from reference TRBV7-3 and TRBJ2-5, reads GAGVSQTPSNKVTEKGKYVELRCDPISGHTALYWYRQSLGQGPEFLIYFQGTGAADDSGLPNDRFFAVRPEGSVSTLKIQRTERGDSAVYLCASSWTSGAQETQYFGPGTRLLVL.

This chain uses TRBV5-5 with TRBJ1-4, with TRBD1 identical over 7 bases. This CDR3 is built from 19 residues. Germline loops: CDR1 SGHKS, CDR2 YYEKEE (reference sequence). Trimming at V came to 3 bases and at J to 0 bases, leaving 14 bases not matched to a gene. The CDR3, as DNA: TGTGCCAGCAGCTATGAGGGGGCGGCAACAAGTGCAACTAATGAAAAACTGTTTTTT. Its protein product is CASSYEGAATSATNEKLFF.

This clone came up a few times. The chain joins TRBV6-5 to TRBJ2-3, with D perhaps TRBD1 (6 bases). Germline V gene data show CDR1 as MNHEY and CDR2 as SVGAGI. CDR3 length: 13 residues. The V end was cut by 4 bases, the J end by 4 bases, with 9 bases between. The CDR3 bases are TGTGCCAGCAGTTCACAGGGTTCAGATACGCAGTATTTT. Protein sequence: CASSSQGSDTQYF.

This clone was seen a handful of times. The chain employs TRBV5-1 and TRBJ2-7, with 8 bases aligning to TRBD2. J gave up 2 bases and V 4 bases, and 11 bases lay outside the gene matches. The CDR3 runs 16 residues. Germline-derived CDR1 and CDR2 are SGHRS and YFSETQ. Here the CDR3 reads CASSRLNTGGAYEQYF. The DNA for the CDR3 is TGCGCCAGCAGCCGGCTCAATACCGGGGGGGCCTACGAGCAGTACTTC.

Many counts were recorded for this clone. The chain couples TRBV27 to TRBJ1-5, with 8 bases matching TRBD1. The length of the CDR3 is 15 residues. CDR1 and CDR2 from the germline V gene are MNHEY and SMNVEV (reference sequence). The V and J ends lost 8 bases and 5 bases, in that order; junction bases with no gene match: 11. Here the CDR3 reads CASSWTGTADQPQHF. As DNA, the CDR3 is TGTGCCAGCTCGTGGACAGGGACGGCGGATCAGCCCCAGCATTTT.

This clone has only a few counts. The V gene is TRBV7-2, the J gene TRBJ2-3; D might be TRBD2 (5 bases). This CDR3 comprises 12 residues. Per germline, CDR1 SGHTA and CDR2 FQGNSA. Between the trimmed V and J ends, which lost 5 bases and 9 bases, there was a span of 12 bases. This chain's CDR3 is CASSPGTGTQYF. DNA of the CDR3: TGTGCCAGCAGCCCCGGTACGGGAACGCAGTATTTT.